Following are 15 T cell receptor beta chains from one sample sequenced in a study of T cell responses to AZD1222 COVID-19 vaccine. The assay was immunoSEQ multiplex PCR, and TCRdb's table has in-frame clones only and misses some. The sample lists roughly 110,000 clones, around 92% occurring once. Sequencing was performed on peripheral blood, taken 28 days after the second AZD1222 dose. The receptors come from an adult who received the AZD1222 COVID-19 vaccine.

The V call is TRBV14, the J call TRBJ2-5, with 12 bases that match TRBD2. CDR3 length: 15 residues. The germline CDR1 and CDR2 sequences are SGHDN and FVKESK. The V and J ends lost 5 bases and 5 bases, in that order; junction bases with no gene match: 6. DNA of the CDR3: TGTGCCAGCAGCTTCAGGACTAGCGGGACGGAGACCCAGTACTTC. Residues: CASSFRTSGTETQYF.

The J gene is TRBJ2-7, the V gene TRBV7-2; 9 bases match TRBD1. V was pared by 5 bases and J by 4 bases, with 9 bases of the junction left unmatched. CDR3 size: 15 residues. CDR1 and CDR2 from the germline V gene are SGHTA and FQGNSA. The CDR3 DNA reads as TGTGCCAGCAGCCCGGGGACAGGGAGTTTTTACGAGCAGTACTTC. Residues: CASSPGTGSFYEQYF.

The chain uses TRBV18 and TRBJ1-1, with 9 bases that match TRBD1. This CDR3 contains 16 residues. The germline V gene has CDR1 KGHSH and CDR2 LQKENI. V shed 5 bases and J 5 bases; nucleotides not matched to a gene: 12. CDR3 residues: CASSSGTGSMRTEAFF. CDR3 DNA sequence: TGTGCCAGCTCATCCGGGACAGGGTCGATGAGGACTGAAGCTTTCTTT.

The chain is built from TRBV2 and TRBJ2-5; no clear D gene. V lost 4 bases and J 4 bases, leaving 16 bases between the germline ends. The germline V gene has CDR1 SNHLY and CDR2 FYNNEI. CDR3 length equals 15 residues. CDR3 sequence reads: CASSGHGQKGETQYF. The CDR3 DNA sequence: TGTGCCAGCAGTGGACATGGGCAGAAGGGAGAGACCCAGTACTTC.

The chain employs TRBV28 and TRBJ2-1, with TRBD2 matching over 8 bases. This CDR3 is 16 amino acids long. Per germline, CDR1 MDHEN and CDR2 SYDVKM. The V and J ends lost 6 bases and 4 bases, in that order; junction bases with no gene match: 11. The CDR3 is CASSPAGATGYNEQFF. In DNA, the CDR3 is TGTGCCAGCAGCCCAGCGGGAGCAACGGGGTACAATGAGCAGTTCTTC.

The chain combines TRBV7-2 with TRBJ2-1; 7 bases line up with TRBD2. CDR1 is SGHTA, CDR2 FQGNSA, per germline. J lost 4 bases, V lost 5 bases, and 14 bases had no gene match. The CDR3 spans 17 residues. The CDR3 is CASSPRTSSGRYNEQFF. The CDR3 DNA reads TGTGCCAGCAGCCCCAGAACGTCTAGCGGACGATACAATGAGCAGTTCTTC.

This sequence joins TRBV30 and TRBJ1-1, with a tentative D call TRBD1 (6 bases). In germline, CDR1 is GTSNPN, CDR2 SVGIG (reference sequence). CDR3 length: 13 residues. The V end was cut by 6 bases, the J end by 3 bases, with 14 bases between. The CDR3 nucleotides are TGTGCCTGTGGGAGGGGGGAAGACACTGAAGCTTTCTTT. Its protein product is CACGRGEDTEAFF.

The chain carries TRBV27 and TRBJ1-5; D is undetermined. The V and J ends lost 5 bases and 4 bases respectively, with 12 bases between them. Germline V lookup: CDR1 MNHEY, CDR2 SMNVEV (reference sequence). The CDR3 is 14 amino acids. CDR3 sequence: CASSKQGWNQPQHF. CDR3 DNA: TGTGCCAGCAGTAAACAAGGGTGGAATCAGCCCCAGCATTTT.

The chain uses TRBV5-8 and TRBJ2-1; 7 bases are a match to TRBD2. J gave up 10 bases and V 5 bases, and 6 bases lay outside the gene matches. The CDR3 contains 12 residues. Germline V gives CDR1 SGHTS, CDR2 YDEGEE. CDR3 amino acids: CASRERGGEQFF. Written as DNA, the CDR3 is TGTGCCAGCAGGGAGAGGGGAGGGGAGCAGTTCTTC.

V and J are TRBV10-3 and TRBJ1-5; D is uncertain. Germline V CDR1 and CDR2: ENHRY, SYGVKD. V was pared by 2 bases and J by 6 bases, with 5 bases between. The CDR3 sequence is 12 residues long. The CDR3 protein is CAISEIGQPQHF. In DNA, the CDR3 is TGTGCCATCAGTGAGATTGGTCAGCCCCAGCATTTT.

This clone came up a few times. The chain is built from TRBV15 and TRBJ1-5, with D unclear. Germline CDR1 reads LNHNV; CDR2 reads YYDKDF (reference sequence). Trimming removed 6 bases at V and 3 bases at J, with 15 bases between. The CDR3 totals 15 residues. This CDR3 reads CATRDPTGNNQPQHF. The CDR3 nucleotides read TGTGCCACCAGGGATCCAACGGGGAACAATCAGCCCCAGCATTTT.

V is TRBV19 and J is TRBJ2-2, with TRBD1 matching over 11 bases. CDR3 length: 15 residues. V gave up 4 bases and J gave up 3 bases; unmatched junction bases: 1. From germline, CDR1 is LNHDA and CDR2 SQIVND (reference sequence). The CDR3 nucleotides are TGTGCCAGTAGTAGGGACAGGGGGGACACCGGGGAGCTGTTTTTT. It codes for CASSRDRGDTGELFF.

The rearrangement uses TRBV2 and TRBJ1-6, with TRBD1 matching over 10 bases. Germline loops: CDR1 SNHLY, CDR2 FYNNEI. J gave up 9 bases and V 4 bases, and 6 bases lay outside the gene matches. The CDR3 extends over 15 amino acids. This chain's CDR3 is CASSARQGAVSPLHF. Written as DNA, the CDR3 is TGTGCCAGCAGTGCCCGACAGGGGGCGGTTTCACCCCTCCACTTT.

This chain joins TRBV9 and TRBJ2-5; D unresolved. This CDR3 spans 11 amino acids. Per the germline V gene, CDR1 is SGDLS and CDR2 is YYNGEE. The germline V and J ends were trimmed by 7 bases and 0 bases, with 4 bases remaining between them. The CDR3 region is CASGDQETQYF. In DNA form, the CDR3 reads TGTGCCAGCGGCGACCAAGAGACCCAGTACTTC. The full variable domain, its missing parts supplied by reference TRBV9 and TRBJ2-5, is DSGVTQTPKHLITATGQRVTLRCSPRSGDLSVYWYQQSLDQGLQFLIQYYNGEERAKGNILERFSAQQFPDLHSELNLSSLELGDSALYFCASGDQETQYFGPGTRLLVL.

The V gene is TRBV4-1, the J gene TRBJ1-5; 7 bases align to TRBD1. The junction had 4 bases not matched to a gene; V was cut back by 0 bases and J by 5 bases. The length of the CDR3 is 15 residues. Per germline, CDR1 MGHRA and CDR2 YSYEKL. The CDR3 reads CASSQEARGYQPQHF. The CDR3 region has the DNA TGCGCCAGCAGCCAAGAAGCCAGGGGGTATCAGCCCCAGCATTTT.